This T cell receptor beta chain was sequenced in a study of blood T cell repertoires in COVID-19 (TCRdb year 2020). At the level of the whole study: Samples covering the acute and convalescent phases of COVID-19 were provided by collaborators in the United States, Italy and Spain. The prospective study material was composed of cDNA or gDNA derived from T cells, B-cell-depleted T cells, or PBMCs. Deeply sampled blood TCRbeta repertoires from subjects exposed to, actively infected with, or recovered from COVID-19 were included in the dataset. The repertoires were released in a freely available public database meant as a resource for research on the immune response to SARS-CoV-2. Samples were obtained from the ongoing ImmuneRACE study (first 160 participants) and from about 1,300 subjects provided by 6 global collaborators. Sample metadata almost always included a de-identified subject ID, COVID-19 status, age in years and sex. Where available, HLA class I and class II types were taken from metadata supplied by the sample provider and were not determined by assay-based typing. Summary of the overall study and its limitations: Clinical and demographic metadata were provided uncurated, with the amount varying by source and participant.

The germline V gene supplies CDR1 KGHSH and CDR2 LQKENI. Measured from the cysteine to the phenylalanine, the CDR3 is 16 residues long. The read is trimmed to its CDR3 DNA, 48 bases read in frame from base 1. Ends trimmed: V by 4 bases, J by 7 bases; bases unmatched to a gene: 12. On this clone: Its cognate antigen has yet to be identified. It has no much larger one-base neighbor in the sample; base qualities were not kept.

The immunoSEQ Assay, a bias-controlled multiplex PCR, was used to amplify TCRbeta CDR3 regions from genomic DNA. The authors' analysis ran thus. The number of nucleated cells in each sample was estimated by amplification of reference gene primers within the assay. To quantify the absolute abundance of each unique TCRbeta CDR3 rearrangement, sequence reads were collapsed and filtered. For each sample, productive Simpson clonality was calculated as the square root of Simpson's diversity index across productive rearrangements. Here the immuneACCESS table is served through TCRdb, limited to in-frame sequences with V and J called. Missing clones are a known gap in these copies; in checked studies unresolved V genes cover under half, and the rest lacks a known reason. V and J calls and clone size come straight from that table; D and trimming were deduced from the DNA. Within this sample are some 270,000 clones, with about nine tenths of them counted one time only. The ten largest clones capture 1.6% of the sample.

A second Seattle source provided samples from volunteer blood donors who had recovered from COVID-19. Whole blood was collected in K2EDTA tubes by collaborating institutions according to the institutions' own protocols. Collaborator samples were shipped for TCRbeta analysis as frozen whole blood, isolated PBMCs, or DNA extracted from either sample type. The sequenced sample was peripheral blood. Recombination joined TRBV18 with TRBJ2-2; TRBD1 fits 7 bases in the junction. The receptor was derived from a woman aged 60-75 years who had recovered from COVID-19. The nucleotides read TGTGCCAGCTCACAAACCACAGGGGTCCTAGGCGGGGAGCTGTTTTTT. This gives the protein CASSQTTGVLGGELFF.